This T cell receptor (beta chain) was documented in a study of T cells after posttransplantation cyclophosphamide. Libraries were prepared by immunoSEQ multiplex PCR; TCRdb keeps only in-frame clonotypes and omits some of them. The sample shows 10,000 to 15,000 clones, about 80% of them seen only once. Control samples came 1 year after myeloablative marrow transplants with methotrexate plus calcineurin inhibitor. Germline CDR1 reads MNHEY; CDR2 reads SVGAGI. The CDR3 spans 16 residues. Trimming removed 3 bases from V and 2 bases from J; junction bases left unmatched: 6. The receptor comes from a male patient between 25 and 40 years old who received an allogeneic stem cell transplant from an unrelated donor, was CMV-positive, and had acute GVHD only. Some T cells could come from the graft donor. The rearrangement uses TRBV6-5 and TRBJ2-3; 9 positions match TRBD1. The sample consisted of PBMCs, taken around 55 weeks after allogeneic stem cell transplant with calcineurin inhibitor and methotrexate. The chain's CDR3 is CASSYGGTGFTDTQYF. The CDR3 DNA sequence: TGTGCCAGCAGTTATGGTGGGACAGGGTTCACAGATACGCAGTATTTT.